The present entry profiles one T cell receptor (beta chain) with its context. The study ran its PCR with 60 Vbeta and 13 Jbeta primers. The table came from immunoSEQ multiplex PCR; TCRdb's copy has only in-frame clones and leaves some out. Recorded for this sample: tens of thousands of clones. These data come from a study of cytomegalovirus exposure and HLA in healthy donors. Per germline, CDR1 SGHAT and CDR2 FQNNGV. This CDR3 region has 14 residues. The germline V and J ends were trimmed by 8 bases and 2 bases, with 13 bases remaining between them. This chain joins TRBV11-2 and TRBJ2-1; no clear D. This clonotype originated in a man aged 18-30 years in good health and CMV-seropositive. Sample: PBMCs. The CDR3 sequence is CASAPSGTYNEQFF. CDR3 nucleotide sequence: TGTGCCAGCGCCCCGTCTGGCACCTACAATGAGCAGTTCTTC.